The T cell receptor (beta chain) described here comes from a study of cytomegalovirus exposure and HLA in healthy donors. General observations from the study: CMV antigen specificity was confirmed in vitro for three CMV-associated chains. Subsequent analysis of the roughly 120 validation repertoires found a tendency for first-cohort TCR clusters to co-occur. It was reported that the classifier diagnosed cytomegalovirus status with high specificity and sensitivity in both the original and validation cohorts.

Trimming removed 6 bases from V and 2 bases from J; junction bases left unmatched: 4. The CDR3 is made up of 14 amino acids. In germline, CDR1 is MNHEY, CDR2 SMNVEV (reference sequence). In this sample, this clone turned up once. Antigen: not known. Generated by immunoSEQ multiplex PCR, the TCRdb table keeps only in-frame clones and is missing some. The sample shows 140,000 to 150,000 clones, about 95% of them seen only once. The sequencing sample was made of PBMCs. This chain uses TRBV27 with TRBJ2-7; the match to TRBD1 covers 10 bases. The source is a man aged 18 to 29 in good health and CMV-seropositive. The CDR3 protein is CASSQGQGPYEQYF. CDR3 nucleotides: TGTGCCAGCAGCCAGGGACAGGGGCCCTACGAGCAGTACTTC.